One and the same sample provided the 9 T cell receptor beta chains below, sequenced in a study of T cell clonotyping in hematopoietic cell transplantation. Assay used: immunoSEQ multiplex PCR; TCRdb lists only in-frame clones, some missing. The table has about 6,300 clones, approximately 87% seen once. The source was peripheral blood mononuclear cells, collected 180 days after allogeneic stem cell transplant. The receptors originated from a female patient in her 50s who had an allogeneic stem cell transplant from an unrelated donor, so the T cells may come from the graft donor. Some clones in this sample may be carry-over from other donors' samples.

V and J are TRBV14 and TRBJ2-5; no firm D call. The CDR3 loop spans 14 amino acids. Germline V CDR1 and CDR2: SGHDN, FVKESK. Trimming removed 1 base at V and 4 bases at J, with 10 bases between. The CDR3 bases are TGTGCCAGCAGCCAAGGTGCTAGGTCAGAGACCCAGTACTTC. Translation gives CASSQGARSETQYF.

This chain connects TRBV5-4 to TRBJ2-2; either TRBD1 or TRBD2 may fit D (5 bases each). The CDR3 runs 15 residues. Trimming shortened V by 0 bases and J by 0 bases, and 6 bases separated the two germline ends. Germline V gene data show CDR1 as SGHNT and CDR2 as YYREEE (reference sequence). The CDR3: CASSLGGSNTGELFF. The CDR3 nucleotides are TGTGCCAGCAGCTTGGGGGGGTCGAACACCGGGGAGCTGTTTTTT.

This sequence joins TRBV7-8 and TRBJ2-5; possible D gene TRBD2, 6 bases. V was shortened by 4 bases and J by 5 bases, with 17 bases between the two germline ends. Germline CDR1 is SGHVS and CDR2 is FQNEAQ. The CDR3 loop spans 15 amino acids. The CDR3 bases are TGTGCCAGCAGCTCGCCGGGGGACGGCCGGGAGACCCAGTACTTC. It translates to CASSSPGDGRETQYF.

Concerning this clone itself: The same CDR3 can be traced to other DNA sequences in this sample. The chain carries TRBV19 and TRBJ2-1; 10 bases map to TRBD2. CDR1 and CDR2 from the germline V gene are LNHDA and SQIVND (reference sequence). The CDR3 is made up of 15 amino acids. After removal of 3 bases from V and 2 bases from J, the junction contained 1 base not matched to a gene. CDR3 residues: CASSITSGAYNEQFF. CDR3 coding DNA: TGTGCCAGTAGTATTACTAGCGGGGCCTACAATGAGCAGTTCTTC.

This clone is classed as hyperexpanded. CDR3 DNA: TGTGCCAGGGGAGGTACAGGGGGAAATCAGCCCCAGCATTTT. This sequence encodes CARGGTGGNQPQHF. This chain joins TRBV2 and TRBJ1-5; 8 bases fit TRBD1. Trimming took 9 bases from V and 4 from J; bases not matched to a gene: 8. Germline CDR1 and CDR2: SNHLY and FYNNEI. This CDR3 contains 14 residues. The whole variable domain, filled in from reference TRBV2 and TRBJ1-5, reads EPEVTQTPSHQVTQMGQEVILRCVPISNHLYFYWYRQILGQKVEFLVSFYNNEISEKSEIFDDQFSVERPDGSNFTLKIRSTKLEDSAMYFCARGGTGGNQPQHFGDGTRLSIL.

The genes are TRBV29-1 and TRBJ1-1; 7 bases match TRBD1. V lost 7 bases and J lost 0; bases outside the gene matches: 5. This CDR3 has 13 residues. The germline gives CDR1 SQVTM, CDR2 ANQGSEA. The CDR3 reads CSAGQVLNTEAFF. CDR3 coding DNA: TGCAGCGCCGGACAGGTACTGAACACTGAAGCTTTCTTT. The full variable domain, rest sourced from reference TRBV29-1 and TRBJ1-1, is SAVISQKPSRDICQRGTSLTIQCQVDSQVTMMFWYRQQPGQSLTLIATANQGSEATYESGFVIDKFPISRPNLTFSTLTVSNMSPEDSSIYLCSAGQVLNTEAFFGQGTRLTVV.

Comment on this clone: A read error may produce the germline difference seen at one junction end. The CDR3 sequence: CASSPGHFGPTEAFF. The CDR3 nucleotides are TGTGCTAGCAGCCCAGGACATTTCGGACCAACTGAAGCTTTCTTT. The rearrangement links TRBV7-7 to TRBJ1-1, with D possibly matching TRBD1 (5 bases). Germline-derived CDR1 and CDR2 are SSHAT and FNYEAQ (reference sequence). The CDR3 sequence is 15 residues long.

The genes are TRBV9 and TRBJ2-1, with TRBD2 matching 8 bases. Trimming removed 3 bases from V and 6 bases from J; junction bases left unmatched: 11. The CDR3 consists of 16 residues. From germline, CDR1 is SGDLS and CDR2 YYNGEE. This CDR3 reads CASSAPRAGGINEQFF. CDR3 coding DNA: TGTGCCAGCAGCGCCCCCAGGGCGGGAGGTATCAATGAGCAGTTCTTC.

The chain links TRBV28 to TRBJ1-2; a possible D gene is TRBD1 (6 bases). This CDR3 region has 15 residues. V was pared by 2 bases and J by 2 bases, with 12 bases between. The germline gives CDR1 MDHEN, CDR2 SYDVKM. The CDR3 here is CASSLGQGLNYGYTF. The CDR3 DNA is TGTGCCAGCAGTTTAGGTCAGGGGCTGAACTATGGCTACACCTTC.